Presented here are 5 T cell receptor beta chains from one specimen sequenced in a study of CD8+CD57+ T cells in acquired aplastic anemia. According to the study, genomic DNA was the template for TCR beta VDJ and CDR3 profiling. MiXCR, applied by TCRdb to the reads, yields one record per CDR3 protein. Of around 430,000 distinct CDR3 sequences detected, 25% to 40% appear once; the ten largest clones hold 0.8% to 0.85%. Those patients picked for sequencing had displayed CD8+CD57+ cell expansion on flow cytometry. Sample: sorted CD4+, CD8+, or CD8+CD57+ T cells (not recorded which) from PBMCs. These receptors were collected from a human donor with aplastic anemia.

The rearrangement joins TRBV15 to TRBJ1-6; TRBD1 agrees at 7 bases. This CDR3 contains 15 residues. Germline V gives CDR1 LNHNV, CDR2 YYDKDF (reference sequence). V lost 3 bases, J lost 8 bases, and 7 bases stayed unmatched. CDR3: CATSRTGSNDSPLHF. For the CDR3, the DNA is TGTGCCACCAGCAGGACAGGGTCCAACGATTCACCCCTCCACTTT. Supplemented by reference TRBV15 and TRBJ1-6, the full variable domain reads DAMVIQNPRYQVTQFGKPVTLSCSQTLNHNVMYWYQQKSSQAPKLLFHYYDKDFNNEADTPDNFQSRRPNTSFCFLDIRSPGLGDTAMYLCATSRTGSNDSPLHFGNGTRLTVT.

The chain joins TRBV25-1 to TRBJ1-5; D unclear. Trimming cost V 2 bases and J 8 bases, with 7 bases left between them. This CDR3 has 12 amino acids. In germline, CDR1 is MGHDK, CDR2 SYGVNS. CDR3 sequence: CASSEAPEPQHF. In DNA, the CDR3 is TGTGCCAGCAGTGAAGCCCCGGAGCCCCAGCATTTT.

The genes are TRBV5-1 and TRBJ2-2; tentatively, D is TRBD1 (5 bases). CDR1 is SGHRS and CDR2 is YFSETQ in the germline V gene. The V end was cut by 2 bases, the J end by 1 base, with 9 bases between. The CDR3 is 15 amino acids. The CDR3 DNA is TGCGCCAGCAGCTTTTACAGGAAGAACACCGGGGAGCTGTTTTTT. It yields the protein CASSFYRKNTGELFF.

This clonotype has a count of ten or more. The chain recombines TRBV20-1 with TRBJ2-2, with D unresolved. Germline-derived CDR1 and CDR2 are DFQATT and SNEGSKA (reference sequence). CDR3 length: 12 residues. The V gene lost 3 bases and the J gene lost 0 bases, with 2 bases spanning the gap. Written as DNA, the CDR3 is TGCAGTGCTAGCCCGAACACCGGGGAGCTGTTTTTT. This sequence encodes CSASPNTGELFF.

The chain joins TRBV20-1 to TRBJ1-1; maybe TRBD1 (6 bases). Germline assignment: CDR1 DFQATT and CDR2 SNEGSKA (reference sequence). CDR3 size: 16 residues. V lost 3 bases, J lost 1 base, and 18 bases lay in between. CDR3 protein: CSARGTTGSQNTEAFF. The CDR3 region has the DNA TGCAGTGCTAGGGGGACCACAGGGTCTCAGAACACTGAAGCTTTCTTT.